The clone carrying this TCR beta chain was recorded at least ten times. Antigen specificity is unknown. TCRdb re-derived calls from the RACE reads in MiXCR, one entry per CDR3 protein. The sample has just over 350,000 distinct CDR3 sequences, more than 5% seen once. This specimen comes from a study of human T cells and chemical hapten exposure. General study results and limits: Positive correlation was observed between PT1 expanded TCR counts and patch test score. Expanded TCR sets contained significantly more large CDR3 similarity clusters than controls.

Time point specified: patch test 2, 6 weeks after DPC sensitization. As for treatment: therapeutic diphenylcyclopropenone sensitization with weekly scalp DPC. The source was whole blood, collected in connection with sensitization to the hapten diphenylcyclopropenone (DPC). The sequence was collected from a woman under 30 with alopecia areata. Some clones in this sample may be carry-over from other donors' samples.

CDR3 loop: CASSYSPLGTVGQAFF. The CDR3, as DNA: TGTGCCAGCAGTTACTCCCCCTTAGGGACAGTCGGTCAAGCTTTCTTT. The chain carries TRBV6-5 and TRBJ1-1, with 7 bases fitting TRBD1. CDR1 is MNHEY and CDR2 is SVGAGI in the germline V gene. This CDR3 spans 16 amino acids. V shed 0 bases, J shed 9 bases, and the junction held 13 bases outside the gene matches.